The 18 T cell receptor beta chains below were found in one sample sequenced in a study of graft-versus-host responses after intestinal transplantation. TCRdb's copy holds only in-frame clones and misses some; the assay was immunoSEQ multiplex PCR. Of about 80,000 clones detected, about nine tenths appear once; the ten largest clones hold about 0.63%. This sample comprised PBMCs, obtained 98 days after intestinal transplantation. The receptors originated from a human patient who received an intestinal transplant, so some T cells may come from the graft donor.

CDR3 residues: CASSLLSSGGLSTDTQYF. The CDR3 region has the DNA TGTGCCAGCAGCTTGCTCTCTAGCGGGGGATTGAGCACAGATACGCAGTATTTT. The chain links TRBV5-4 to TRBJ2-3, with 10 bases matching TRBD2. This CDR3 region has 18 residues. The J segment lost 0 bases and the V segment lost 1 base, leaving 8 bases of the junction unmatched. Germline assignment: CDR1 SGHNT and CDR2 YYREEE (reference sequence).

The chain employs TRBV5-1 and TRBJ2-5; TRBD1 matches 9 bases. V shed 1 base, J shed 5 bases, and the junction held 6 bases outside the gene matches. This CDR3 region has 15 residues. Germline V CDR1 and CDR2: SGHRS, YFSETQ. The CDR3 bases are TGCGCCAGCAGCTTGTACAGGGGGCACGCGGAGACCCAGTACTTC. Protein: CASSLYRGHAETQYF.

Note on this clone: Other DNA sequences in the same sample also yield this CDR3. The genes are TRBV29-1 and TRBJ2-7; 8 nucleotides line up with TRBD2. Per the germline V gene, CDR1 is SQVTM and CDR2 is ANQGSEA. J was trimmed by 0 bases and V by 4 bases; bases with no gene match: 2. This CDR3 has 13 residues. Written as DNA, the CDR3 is TGCAGCGTTGTAAGCGGGAGCTCCTACGAGCAGTACTTC. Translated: CSVVSGSSYEQYF.

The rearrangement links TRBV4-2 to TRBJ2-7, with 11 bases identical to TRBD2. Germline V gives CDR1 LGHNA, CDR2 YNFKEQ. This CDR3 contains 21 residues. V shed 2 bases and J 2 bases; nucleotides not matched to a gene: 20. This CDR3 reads CASSQTGLAAPYSLSPYEQYF. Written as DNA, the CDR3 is TGTGCCAGCAGCCAAACGGGACTAGCGGCGCCCTACAGCCTCTCTCCCTACGAGCAGTACTTC.

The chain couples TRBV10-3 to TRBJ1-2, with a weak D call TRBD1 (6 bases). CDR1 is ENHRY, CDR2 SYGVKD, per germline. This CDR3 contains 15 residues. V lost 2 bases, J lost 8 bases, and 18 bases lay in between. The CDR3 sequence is CAISEGLQGAGGYTF. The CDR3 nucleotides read TGTGCCATCAGTGAGGGGTTACAGGGAGCAGGAGGCTACACCTTC.

The CDR3 loop is CASSTRDSEAFF. DNA for the CDR3: TGTGCCAGCAGCACTCGGGACAGTGAAGCTTTCTTT. The chain combines TRBV11-2 with TRBJ1-1; 7 positions agree with TRBD1. CDR1 is SGHAT and CDR2 is FQNNGV in the germline V gene. The CDR3 sequence is 12 residues long. V was pared by 5 bases and J by 7 bases, with 4 bases of the junction left unmatched.

CDR3: CAWSPGTIHNEQFF. CDR3 sequence (DNA): TGTGCCTGGAGTCCCGGGACTATACACAATGAGCAGTTCTTC. This chain uses TRBV30 with TRBJ2-1; 7 nucleotides line up with TRBD2. The CDR3 totals 14 residues. CDR1 and CDR2 (germline): GTSNPN, SVGIG (reference sequence). J gave up 5 bases and V 2 bases, and 6 bases lay outside the gene matches.

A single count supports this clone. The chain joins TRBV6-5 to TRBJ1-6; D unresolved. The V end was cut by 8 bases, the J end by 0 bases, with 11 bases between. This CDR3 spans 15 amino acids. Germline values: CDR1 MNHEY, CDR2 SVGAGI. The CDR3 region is CASGQPLSYNSPLHF. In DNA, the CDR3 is TGTGCCAGCGGTCAGCCTCTCTCCTATAATTCACCCCTCCACTTT.

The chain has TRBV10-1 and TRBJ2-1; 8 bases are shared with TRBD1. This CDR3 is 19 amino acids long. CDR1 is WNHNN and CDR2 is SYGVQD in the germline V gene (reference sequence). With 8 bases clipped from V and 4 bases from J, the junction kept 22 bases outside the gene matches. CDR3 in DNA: TGCGCCAGCCAGATGTGGTCAGATTGGACAGGGCGTTTATACAATGAGCAGTTCTTC. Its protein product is CASQMWSDWTGRLYNEQFF.

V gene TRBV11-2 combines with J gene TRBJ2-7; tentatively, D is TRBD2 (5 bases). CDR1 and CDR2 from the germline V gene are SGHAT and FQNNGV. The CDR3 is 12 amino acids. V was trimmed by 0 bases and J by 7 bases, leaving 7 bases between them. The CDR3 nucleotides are TGTGCCAGCAGCTTAGATACGGGGGAGCAGTACTTC. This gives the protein CASSLDTGEQYF.

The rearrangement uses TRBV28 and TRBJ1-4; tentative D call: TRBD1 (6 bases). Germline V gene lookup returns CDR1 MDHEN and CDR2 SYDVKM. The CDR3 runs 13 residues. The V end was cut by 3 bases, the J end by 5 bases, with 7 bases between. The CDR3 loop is CASSLTGNEKLFF. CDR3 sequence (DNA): TGTGCCAGCAGTTTGACAGGAAATGAAAAACTGTTTTTT.

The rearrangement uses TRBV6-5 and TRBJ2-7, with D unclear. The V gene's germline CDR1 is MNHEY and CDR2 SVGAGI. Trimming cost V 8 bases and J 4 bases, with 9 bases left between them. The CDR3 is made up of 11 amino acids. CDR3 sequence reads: CASLGEYEQYF. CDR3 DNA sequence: TGTGCCAGCTTAGGAGAATACGAGCAGTACTTC.

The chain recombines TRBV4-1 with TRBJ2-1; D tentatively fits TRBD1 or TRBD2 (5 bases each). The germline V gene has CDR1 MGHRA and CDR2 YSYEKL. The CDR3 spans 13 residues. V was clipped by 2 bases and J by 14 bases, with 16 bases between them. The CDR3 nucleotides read TGCGCCAGCAGCCAACCGTCCTCAGGGAGCAAGTTCTTC. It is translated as CASSQPSSGSKFF.

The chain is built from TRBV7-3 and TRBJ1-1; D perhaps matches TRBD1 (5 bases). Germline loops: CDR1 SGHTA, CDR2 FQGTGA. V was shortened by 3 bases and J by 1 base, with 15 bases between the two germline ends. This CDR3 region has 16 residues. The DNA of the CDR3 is TGTGCCAGCAGCTTCGGACCCATTGGGGGGAACACTGAAGCTTTCTTT. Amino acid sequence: CASSFGPIGGNTEAFF.

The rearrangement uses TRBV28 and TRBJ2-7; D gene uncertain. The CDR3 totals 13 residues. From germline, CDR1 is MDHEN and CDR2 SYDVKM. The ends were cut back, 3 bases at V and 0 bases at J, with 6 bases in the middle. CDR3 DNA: TGTGCCAGCAGTTTGTCCAGCTCCTACGAGCAGTACTTC. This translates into CASSLSSSYEQYF. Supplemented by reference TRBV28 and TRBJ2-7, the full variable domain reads DVKVTQSSRYLVKRTGEKVFLECVQDMDHENMFWYRQDPGLGLRLIYFSYDVKMKEKGDIPEGYSVSREKKERFSLILESASTNQTSMYLCASSLSSSYEQYFGPGTRLTVT.

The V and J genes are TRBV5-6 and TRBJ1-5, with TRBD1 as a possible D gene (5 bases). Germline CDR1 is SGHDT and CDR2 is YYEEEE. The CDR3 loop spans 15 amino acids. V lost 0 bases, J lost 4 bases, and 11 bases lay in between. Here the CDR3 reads CASSLGSGGNQPQHF. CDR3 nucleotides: TGTGCCAGCAGCTTGGGTTCGGGGGGGAATCAGCCCCAGCATTTT.

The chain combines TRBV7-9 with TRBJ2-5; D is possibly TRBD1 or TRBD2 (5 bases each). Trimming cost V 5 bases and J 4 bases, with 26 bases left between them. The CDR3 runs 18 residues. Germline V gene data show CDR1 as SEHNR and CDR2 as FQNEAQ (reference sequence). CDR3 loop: CASSPQFGGRGLGETQYF. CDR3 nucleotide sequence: TGTGCCAGCAGCCCCCAGTTTGGGGGAAGGGGTCTTGGAGAGACCCAGTACTTC.

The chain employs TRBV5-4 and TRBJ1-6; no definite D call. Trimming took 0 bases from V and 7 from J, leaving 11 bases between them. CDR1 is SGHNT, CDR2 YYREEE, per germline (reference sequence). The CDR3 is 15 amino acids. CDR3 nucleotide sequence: TGTGCCAGCAGCTTGGACCCACAACCGAATTCACCCCTCCACTTT. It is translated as CASSLDPQPNSPLHF.